This TCR beta chain was sequenced during a study of Graves' ophthalmopathy and Graves' hyperthyroidism. RNA transcripts provided the template for amplifying TCR beta CDR3 regions. A first-round RT-PCR used HTBI primers, followed by a second-round multiplex PCR. TCRdb used MiXCR to reprocess the multiplex PCR reads, holding one entry per CDR3 protein. The sample yields under 350,000 distinct CDR3 sequences, about a sixth seen once. CAS ≥3, NOSPECS ≥4, moderate-to-severe activity and duration under 3 months marked donors with ophthalmopathy. The study excluded patients with other autoimmune diseases, uncontrolled infections, pregnancy or lactation. As diagnostic evidence, clinical symptoms, serum thyroxine, TRAb, thyroid ultrasound and orbital computed tomography were relied upon. The source of the PBMCs was 9.5 to 10 ml of fresh peripheral blood. V was pared by 5 bases and J by 5 bases, with 9 bases between. The CDR3 consists of 12 residues. In germline, CDR1 is SGHTA, CDR2 FQGNSA.

Material for sequencing was peripheral blood. This clonotype was obtained from an adult man with Graves' ophthalmopathy. This chain joins TRBV7-2 and TRBJ2-5; D gene unclear. This CDR3 is CASSLPWETQYF. CDR3 DNA: TGTGCCAGCAGCCTTCCGTGGGAGACCCAGTACTTC.